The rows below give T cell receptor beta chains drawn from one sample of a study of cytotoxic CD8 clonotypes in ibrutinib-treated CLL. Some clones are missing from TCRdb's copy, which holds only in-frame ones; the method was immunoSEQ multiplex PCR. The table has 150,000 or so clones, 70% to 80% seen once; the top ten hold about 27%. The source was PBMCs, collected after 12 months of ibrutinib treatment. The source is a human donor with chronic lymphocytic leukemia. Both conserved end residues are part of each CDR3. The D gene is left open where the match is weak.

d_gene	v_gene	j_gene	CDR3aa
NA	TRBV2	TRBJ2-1	CASIAQAGLYNEQFF
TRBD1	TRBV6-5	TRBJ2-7	CASSYLQGGVYEQYF
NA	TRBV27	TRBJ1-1	CASSPQVGNTEAFF
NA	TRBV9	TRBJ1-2	CASSVADGIYGYTF
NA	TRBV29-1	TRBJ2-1	CSVEDLSQATGPYNEQFF
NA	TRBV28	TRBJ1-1	CASSSAQGAITEAFF
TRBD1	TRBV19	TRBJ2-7	CASSIFGTGDEQYF
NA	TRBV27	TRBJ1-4	CASSPDRHNEKLFF
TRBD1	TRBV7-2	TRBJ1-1	CASSSGQGVPFF
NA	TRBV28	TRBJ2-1	CASSFLGGNEQFF
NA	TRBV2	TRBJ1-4	CASSEGQAGLRTNEKLFF
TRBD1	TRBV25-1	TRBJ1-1	CASSETGVNTEAFF
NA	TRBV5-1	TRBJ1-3	CASSLEAPGNTIYF
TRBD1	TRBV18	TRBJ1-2	CASSGTDNYGYTF
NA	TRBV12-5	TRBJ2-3	CASGLGPADTQYF
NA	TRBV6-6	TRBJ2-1	CASLSNRAITYNEQFF
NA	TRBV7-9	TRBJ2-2	CASSVTRGIGELFF
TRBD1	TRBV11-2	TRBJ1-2	CASPPGGQGKDTF
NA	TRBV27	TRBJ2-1	CASSLWRGYNEQFF
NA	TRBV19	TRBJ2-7	CASRDKYTYEQYF
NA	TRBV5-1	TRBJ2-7	CASSLAGRSYEQYF
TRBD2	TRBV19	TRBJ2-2	CASTKPGLASWGAGELFF
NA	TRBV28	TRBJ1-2	CASSLSGARGGYTF
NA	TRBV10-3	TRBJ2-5	CAIRTQEQETQYF
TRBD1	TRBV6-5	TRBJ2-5	CATAGTGTRETQYF
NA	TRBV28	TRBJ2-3	CASSFARSTDTQYF
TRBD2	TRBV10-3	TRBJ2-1	CAISSGTLFRNEQFF
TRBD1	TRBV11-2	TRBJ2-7	CASSPWDRGYEQYF